The 30 T cell receptor beta chains below all came from one sample that was sequenced in a study of T cells in localized non-small cell lung cancer. The method was immunoSEQ multiplex PCR; TCRdb's version includes in-frame clones alone and lacks a portion of them. Of tens of thousands of clones listed, 85% to 90% are singletons. This material consisted of peripheral blood, taken before any cancer treatment. These receptors all come from a male donor aged 60 or older with stage III lung adenocarcinoma.

The sample holds a few counts of this clone. The chain uses TRBV10-1 and TRBJ1-5, with D hard to call. Germline V CDR1 and CDR2: WNHNN, SYGVQD (reference sequence). Trimming pared 3 bases from V and 6 bases from J, leaving 3 bases between. This CDR3 has 11 residues. CDR3 loop: CASSEGQPQHF. CDR3 DNA sequence: TGCGCCAGCAGTGAAGGTCAGCCCCAGCATTTT.

The chain links TRBV27 to TRBJ2-1; tentative D call: TRBD2 (5 bases). Germline V gene lookup returns CDR1 MNHEY and CDR2 SMNVEV (reference sequence). V lost 4 bases and J lost 0, with 16 bases in between. The CDR3 spans 17 residues. CDR3: CASSSPGTTISYNEQFF. The CDR3, as DNA: TGTGCCAGCAGTTCTCCGGGAACCACTATCTCCTACAATGAGCAGTTCTTC.

This clone was detected only a few times. This rearrangement joins TRBV19 to TRBJ2-7; TRBD1 agrees at 7 bases. The germline CDR1 and CDR2 sequences are LNHDA and SQIVND (reference sequence). V lost 6 bases and J lost 1; bases outside the gene matches: 9. The CDR3 is 15 amino acids. CDR3 residues: CASSFGGQESYEQYF. The CDR3 DNA reads TGTGCCAGTAGCTTTGGCGGACAGGAGTCCTACGAGCAGTACTTC.

The chain carries TRBV6-5 and TRBJ2-7, with D possibly matching TRBD2 (6 bases). Looked up from germline, CDR1 is MNHEY and CDR2 is SVGAGI. Trimming cost V 0 bases and J 4 bases, with 10 bases left between them. The CDR3 runs to 14 residues. As DNA, the CDR3 is TGTGCCAGCAGTTACTCTCACGGGGGATACGAGCAGTACTTC. Its translation is CASSYSHGGYEQYF.

This rearrangement joins TRBV19 to TRBJ2-6; no clear D gene. Germline V lookup: CDR1 LNHDA, CDR2 SQIVND (reference sequence). This CDR3 is built from 16 residues. V was clipped by 4 bases and J by 4 bases, with 14 bases between them. This CDR3 reads CASSTAPGRGANVLTF. CDR3 sequence (DNA): TGTGCCAGTAGTACCGCCCCGGGCCGCGGGGCCAACGTCCTGACTTTC.

J is TRBJ2-4 and V is TRBV19, with TRBD2 matching 9 bases. V lost 4 bases, J lost 6 bases, and 4 bases stayed unmatched. The CDR3 spans 14 residues. Germline CDR1 LNHDA, CDR2 SQIVND (reference sequence). CDR3 loop: CASSKASGVNIQYF. The CDR3 DNA reads TGTGCCAGTAGTAAAGCTAGCGGGGTAAACATTCAGTACTTC. Combining the CDR3 with reference TRBV19 and TRBJ2-4 gives the whole variable domain DGGITQSPKYLFRKEGQNVTLSCEQNLNHDAMYWYRQDPGQGLRLIYYSQIVNDFQKGDIAEGYSVSREKKESFPLTVTSAQKNPTAFYLCASSKASGVNIQYFGAGTRLSVL.

The V call is TRBV2, the J call TRBJ2-5; 9 nucleotides agree with TRBD1. The junction had 6 bases not matched to a gene; V was cut back by 5 bases and J by 5 bases. Germline V gene lookup returns CDR1 SNHLY and CDR2 FYNNEI. The CDR3 is 14 residues long. Here the CDR3 reads CASSTGQGVETQYF. DNA of the CDR3: TGTGCCAGCAGTACGGGACAGGGTGTCGAGACCCAGTACTTC.

This clone is a singleton in its sample. The rearrangement uses TRBV6-4 and TRBJ2-7; D is possibly TRBD2 (5 bases). CDR3 length equals 16 residues. V lost 0 bases and J 6 bases, leaving 18 bases between the germline ends. Germline CDR1 reads MRHNA; CDR2 reads SNTAGT. The chain's CDR3 is CASSDSPGLRKAEQYF. The DNA of the CDR3 is TGTGCCAGCAGTGACTCTCCGGGGTTAAGGAAAGCCGAGCAGTACTTC.

This sequence joins TRBV9 and TRBJ1-6; D is unclear. This CDR3 region has 12 residues. CDR1 and CDR2 (germline): SGDLS, YYNGEE. Between the trimmed V and J ends, which lost 4 bases and 6 bases, there was a span of 5 bases. CDR3 protein: CASSLINSPLHF. Here the CDR3 DNA reads TGTGCCAGCAGCCTCATTAATTCACCCCTCCACTTT.

This chain joins TRBV2 and TRBJ2-2; TRBD2 matches 9 bases. The J segment lost 3 bases and the V segment lost 11 bases, leaving 13 bases of the junction unmatched. From germline, CDR1 is SNHLY and CDR2 FYNNEI. The CDR3 has 16 amino acids. DNA for the CDR3: TGTGCCTGTTCCGGTGTGCGGGGGGGCGACACCGGGGAGCTGTTTTTT. The encoded protein is CACSGVRGGDTGELFF.

The chain links TRBV28 to TRBJ1-1, with D possibly matching TRBD1 (6 bases). Germline CDR1 is MDHEN and CDR2 is SYDVKM. Trimming cost V 3 bases and J 1 base, with 12 bases left between them. The CDR3 length is 15 residues. CDR3 nucleotides: TGTGCCAGCAGTTTGTCGGGGGCTCGGAACACTGAAGCTTTCTTT. Its translation: CASSLSGARNTEAFF.

The chain joins TRBV7-9 to TRBJ2-2; D uncertain. The CDR3 is 14 amino acids. Trimming pared 4 bases from V and 8 bases from J, leaving 14 bases between. Germline assignment: CDR1 SEHNR and CDR2 FQNEAQ (reference sequence). CDR3 in DNA: TGTGCCAGCAGCTCCGTTCGGTCCTTTGGGGAGCTGTTTTTT. Translated: CASSSVRSFGELFF.

The chain is built from TRBV11-3 and TRBJ2-2; no reliable D call. This CDR3 has 15 amino acids. Germline lookup yields CDR1 SGHNT and CDR2 YENEEA. Trimming took off 0 bases at V and 3 bases at J, with 8 bases between the two ends. CDR3 loop: CASSLDHTDTGELFF. As DNA, the CDR3 is TGTGCCAGCAGCTTAGACCACACAGACACCGGGGAGCTGTTTTTT.

The chain is built from TRBV10-3 and TRBJ1-4; D is uncertain. The CDR3 extends over 16 amino acids. The V end was cut by 4 bases, the J end by 0 bases, with 12 bases between. Germline assignment: CDR1 ENHRY and CDR2 SYGVKD. The CDR3 coding sequence is TGTGCCATCAGTGCCAAGCAGGACGCAACTAATGAAAAACTGTTTTTT. Encoded protein: CAISAKQDATNEKLFF.

V and J are TRBV19 and TRBJ2-7, with 7 positions matching TRBD1. This CDR3 has 13 amino acids. The junction had 6 bases not matched to a gene; V was cut back by 4 bases and J by 6 bases. The germline CDR1 and CDR2 sequences are LNHDA and SQIVND (reference sequence). The CDR3 DNA reads TGTGCCAGTAGTACGACAGGGCCTGTCGAGCAGTACTTC. Amino acid sequence: CASSTTGPVEQYF.

The chain is built from TRBV19 and TRBJ1-1; maybe TRBD1 (5 bases). Germline V gene lookup returns CDR1 LNHDA and CDR2 SQIVND (reference sequence). V gave up 7 bases and J gave up 4 bases, with 16 bases separating them. The length of the CDR3 is 14 residues. CDR3 loop: CASTDGGFATEAFF. The CDR3 DNA sequence: TGTGCCAGTACCGACGGGGGGTTCGCCACTGAAGCTTTCTTT.

The rearrangement uses TRBV28 and TRBJ1-1, with 7 nucleotides matching TRBD1. The length of the CDR3 is 15 residues. Trimming took 4 bases from V and 5 from J; bases not matched to a gene: 10. The germline V gene has CDR1 MDHEN and CDR2 SYDVKM. The CDR3, as DNA: TGTGCCAGCAGTTCCGCAGGGGGGTCGGGGACTGAAGCTTTCTTT. Translation gives CASSSAGGSGTEAFF.

This clone was detected once. The chain joins TRBV9 to TRBJ2-2, with a possible D match to TRBD1 (6 bases). V lost 4 bases and J lost 4, with 14 bases in between. Germline V gene sequence: CDR1 SGDLS, CDR2 YYNGEE. The CDR3 consists of 15 residues. Here the CDR3 DNA reads TGTGCCAGCAGCCCCCGAGTAGGGGGCACCGGGGAGCTGTTTTTT. Protein product: CASSPRVGGTGELFF.

The chain has TRBV7-6 and TRBJ1-4; 10 nucleotides align to TRBD1. Trimming cost V 4 bases and J 6 bases; bases outside gene matches: 2. CDR3 size: 14 residues. Germline assignment: CDR1 SGHVS and CDR2 FNYEAQ. DNA of the CDR3: TGTGCCAGCAGCTACGGGACAGGGGATGAAAAACTGTTTTTT. Translation: CASSYGTGDEKLFF.

V and J are TRBV2 and TRBJ2-3; 7 nucleotides line up with TRBD1. Germline assignment: CDR1 SNHLY and CDR2 FYNNEI. This CDR3 spans 15 amino acids. Trimming took 4 bases from V and 3 from J; bases not matched to a gene: 7. This CDR3 is CASSAQGEPTDTQYF. The CDR3, as DNA: TGTGCCAGCAGTGCCCAGGGGGAGCCTACAGATACGCAGTATTTT.

V usage is TRBV6-1 and J usage is TRBJ2-1, with 7 bases fitting TRBD1. CDR1 is MNHNS and CDR2 is SASEGT in the germline V gene. The CDR3 runs to 15 residues. J gave up 7 bases and V 7 bases, and 13 bases lay outside the gene matches. CDR3 protein: CASTRQTGRWNEQFF. The CDR3 coding sequence is TGTGCCAGCACCCGCCAGACAGGGCGGTGGAATGAGCAGTTCTTC.

V is TRBV19 and J is TRBJ1-4; tentatively, D is TRBD1 (6 bases). The CDR3 is made up of 15 amino acids. Germline loops: CDR1 LNHDA, CDR2 SQIVND (reference sequence). The V gene lost 5 bases and the J gene lost 3 bases, with 13 bases spanning the gap. The CDR3 DNA reads TGTGCCAGTAGTTCCCCCAGGGGTTCTAATGAAAAACTGTTTTTT. It encodes CASSSPRGSNEKLFF.

The rearrangement uses TRBV2 and TRBJ1-3; D gene unclear. V lost 2 bases, J lost 0 bases, and 11 bases lay in between. The germline V gene has CDR1 SNHLY and CDR2 FYNNEI. The CDR3 runs 16 residues. CDR3 DNA: TGTGCCAGCAGTGAAACGTCAGGTCGCTCTGGAAACACCATATATTTT. Its translation: CASSETSGRSGNTIYF.

V gene TRBV27 combines with J gene TRBJ1-5, with D perhaps TRBD1 (6 bases). The germline gives CDR1 MNHEY, CDR2 SMNVEV (reference sequence). V dropped 4 bases and J dropped 6 bases, with 16 bases sitting between them. The CDR3 runs to 15 residues. The CDR3 protein is CASSSTPRGLQPQHF. The CDR3 bases are TGTGCCAGCAGTTCGACCCCCCGGGGGCTTCAGCCCCAGCATTTT.

The V and J genes are TRBV6-6 and TRBJ1-3; D is unresolved. Germline V gives CDR1 MNHNY, CDR2 SVGAGI (reference sequence). The CDR3 spans 13 residues. Trimming took 6 bases from V and 0 from J, leaving 6 bases between them. As DNA, the CDR3 is TGTGCCAGCAGCCAGAGCTCTGGAAACACCATATATTTT. Protein: CASSQSSGNTIYF.

The rearrangement links TRBV9 to TRBJ2-2; D gene uncertain. The CDR3 has 14 amino acids. Deletions cut 4 bases from V and 4 bases from J, with 11 bases between. In germline, CDR1 is SGDLS, CDR2 YYNGEE. Written as DNA, the CDR3 is TGTGCCAGCAGCAAGTTTATGGGCACCGGGGAGCTGTTTTTT. It translates to CASSKFMGTGELFF. The full variable domain, with the rest looked up from reference TRBV9 and TRBJ2-2, is DSGVTQTPKHLITATGQRVTLRCSPRSGDLSVYWYQQSLDQGLQFLIQYYNGEERAKGNILERFSAQQFPDLHSELNLSSLELGDSALYFCASSKFMGTGELFFGEGSRLTVL.

J is TRBJ2-3 and V is TRBV6-6; D not resolved. V gave up 5 bases and J gave up 6 bases, with 12 bases separating them. There are 13 residues in the CDR3. Germline V gene lookup returns CDR1 MNHNY and CDR2 SVGAGI (reference sequence). DNA of the CDR3: TGTGCCAGCAGTCCCGGTGGATTGGATACGCAGTATTTT. Its translation: CASSPGGLDTQYF.

The chain recombines TRBV11-2 with TRBJ1-2; D remains unclear. Germline loops: CDR1 SGHAT, CDR2 FQNNGV. This CDR3 has 13 residues. With 1 base removed from V and 0 bases from J, the gap between germline ends came to 3 bases. The CDR3 bases are TGTGCCAGCAGCTTAGGAGCTAACTATGGCTACACCTTC. Its protein is CASSLGANYGYTF.

The J gene is TRBJ2-5, the V gene TRBV6-6, with D maybe TRBD1 (6 bases). The germline CDR1 and CDR2 sequences are MNHNY and SVGAGI (reference sequence). The CDR3 covers 14 residues. Deletions cut 4 bases from V and 5 bases from J, with 14 bases between. CDR3 nucleotide sequence: TGTGCCAGCAGTTTCAACAGGGATAGGGAGACCCAGTACTTC. Translating gives CASSFNRDRETQYF.

This sequence joins TRBV7-2 and TRBJ1-1; D gene ambiguous. The germline gives CDR1 SGHTA, CDR2 FQGNSA. Trimming stripped 3 bases from V and 0 bases from J, with 8 bases between. CDR3 length equals 14 residues. CDR3 nucleotides: TGTGCCAGCAGCTTTCAGGCCCTGAACACTGAAGCTTTCTTT. It encodes CASSFQALNTEAFF.